This T cell receptor (beta chain) comes out of a study of graft-versus-host responses after intestinal transplantation. Study background: Transplant types were multivisceral, liver-intestinal, or isolated intestinal. Study-level results: Elevated graft-versus-host to host-versus-graft clonal ratios in allografts were recorded for patients with graft-donor T cell macrochimerism. The authors found GvH clones in recipient marrow, some appearing first in ileum or blood.

As to this clone: The antigen remains unidentified.

CDR3 length: 15 amino acids. V was pared by 5 bases and J by 2 bases, with 15 bases between. Germline CDR1 reads SSHAT; CDR2 reads FNYEAQ (reference sequence). Some clones are missing from TCRdb's copy, which holds only in-frame ones; the method was immunoSEQ multiplex PCR. The profile shows around 130,000 clones, around 90% of them singletons. The sequences come from unstimulated CD4+ T cells sorted from spleen or lymph node cells, collected before intestinal transplant. The rearrangement uses TRBV7-7 and TRBJ2-5; TRBD1 or TRBD2 may be the D gene (5 bases each). The TCR sequence derives from a human donor who received an intestinal transplant. The CDR3 nucleotides are TGTGCCAGCAGCGAACTCTCGGGACGGCAAGAGACCCAGTACTTC. Its translation: CASSELSGRQETQYF.